This T cell receptor (beta chain) was identified in a study of T-cell reconstitution after alpha-beta-depleted transplantation in children. General study findings and limits: Several patients had high TCRbeta diversity at day 60; it came from surviving recipient T cells and thymic progenitors. Several hundred expanded graft clones reportedly were the source of alpha-beta T cells about two months after transplant. The authors attributed T-cell counts and diversity one year after transplant mostly to newly produced T cells.

Unique molecular identifiers were used in preparing the TCRbeta library. TCRdb re-derived calls from the PCR reads in MiXCR, one entry per CDR3 protein. The data show hundreds of thousands of distinct CDR3 sequences, with about an eighth seen just once and approximately 2.1% held by the top ten. The CDR3 is made up of 16 amino acids. Germline lookup yields CDR1 MDHEN and CDR2 SYDVKM. Of note for this clonotype: The antigen remains unidentified. Compared with germline, one end of the junction differs, possibly owing to a read error.

The gene calls are TRBV28 and TRBJ2-7; 7 positions agree with TRBD2. Specimen: PBMCs, mostly from graft donor cells, collected 360 days after TCRalphabeta/CD19-depleted stem cell transplant. This receptor was obtained from a male patient younger than 18 who had a stem cell transplant for acute myeloid leukemia, so the T cells may come from the graft donor. The CDR3 DNA sequence: TGTGCCAACAGTGACCGACTAGCCCCATTGGTATTCGAGCAGTACTTC. The encoded protein is CANSDRLAPLVFEQYF.